The 19 T cell receptor beta chains reported below all come from one sample, sequenced in a study of Ad26.COV2.S vaccination and SARS-CoV-2 variants. Sequencing used immunoSEQ multiplex PCR; TCRdb keeps in-frame clones, though not all of them. The sample lists under 550,000 clones, over 75% seen once, with less than 15% in the top ten. The treatment here: around 19 received Ad26.COV2.S at low or high dose, single or two shots; five or six received placebo; per-sample allocation not given. After the first vaccine or placebo injection, samples were drawn on day 63. Sequencing was performed on peripheral blood, taken in a trial of Ad26.COV2.S vaccine versus placebo. Receptors originate from a person aged 18-65 years who received the Ad26.COV2.S COVID-19 vaccine or a placebo.

About this clone itself: Other DNA sequences in the sample encode the same CDR3. This sequence joins TRBV7-2 and TRBJ2-7, with 10 bases aligning to TRBD2. Germline V lookup: CDR1 SGHTA, CDR2 FQGNSA. The V segment lost 3 bases and the J segment 4 bases; nucleotides outside the gene matches: 6. This CDR3 is built from 15 residues. The CDR3 nucleotides are TGTGCCAGCAGCTTGGGAGCGGGAGGGCCGTACGAGCAGTACTTC. Amino acid sequence: CASSLGAGGPYEQYF.

This chain joins TRBV7-2 and TRBJ1-3; a possible D gene is TRBD1 (5 bases). Trimming left V 3 bases short and J 0 bases short, with 15 bases between. This CDR3 is built from 17 residues. Germline lookup yields CDR1 SGHTA and CDR2 FQGNSA. The CDR3 region is CASSFSPGLSSGNTIYF. In DNA form, the CDR3 reads TGTGCCAGCAGCTTCTCCCCAGGGTTGAGCTCTGGAAACACCATATATTTT.

The V gene is TRBV27, the J gene TRBJ2-1, with 10 nucleotides matching TRBD1. This CDR3 has 17 residues. V was clipped by 5 bases and J by 5 bases; unmatched bases: 12. Germline V gene lookup returns CDR1 MNHEY and CDR2 SMNVEV (reference sequence). The DNA of the CDR3 is TGTGCCAGCAGTCCCTACGCCTCGGGACAGGGGAACAATGAGCAGTTCTTC. This codes for CASSPYASGQGNNEQFF.

This clone was observed a handful of times. The chain combines TRBV25-1 with TRBJ1-6, with 7 bases that match TRBD1. The CDR3 is 17 residues long. The germline gives CDR1 MGHDK, CDR2 SYGVNS. J lost 13 bases, V lost 6 bases, and 21 bases had no gene match. DNA of the CDR3: TGTGCCAGCAGCCTCAACCTAGGAGGGGGCCGCGAAGCGCCCCTCCACTTT. It specifies CASSLNLGGGREAPLHF.

V is TRBV6-5 and J is TRBJ2-3, with no clear D. The CDR3 covers 14 residues. Germline V CDR1 and CDR2: MNHEY, SVGAGI. V lost 0 bases and J 4 bases, leaving 8 bases between the germline ends. CDR3 amino acids: CASSYSLGSDTQYF. The CDR3 DNA reads TGTGCCAGCAGTTACTCTTTGGGGTCAGATACGCAGTATTTT.

This rearrangement joins TRBV18 to TRBJ1-1, with 7 bases matching TRBD1. CDR3 length: 17 residues. The trim removed 3 bases at V and 0 bases at J, leaving 10 bases unmatched. From germline, CDR1 is KGHSH and CDR2 LQKENI. The DNA of the CDR3 is TGTGCCAGCTCACCTCAATCTCGGACAGGCCTGAACACTGAAGCTTTCTTT. As protein: CASSPQSRTGLNTEAFF.

This rearrangement joins TRBV27 to TRBJ2-5; 9 positions agree with TRBD2. The germline gives CDR1 MNHEY, CDR2 SMNVEV (reference sequence). The CDR3 contains 15 residues. Losses at the gene ends were 6 bases for V and 5 bases for J; bases not matched to a gene: 10. The CDR3 region is CASRGIAGVWETQYF. The CDR3 DNA is TGTGCCAGCAGGGGGATAGCGGGAGTTTGGGAGACCCAGTACTTC.

The chain has TRBV6-5 and TRBJ2-7, with 7 bases that match TRBD2. With 7 bases clipped from V and 5 bases from J, the junction kept 8 bases outside the gene matches. The germline V gene encodes CDR1 MNHEY and CDR2 SVGAGI. This CDR3 is built from 13 residues. CDR3 region: CASNGLVGHEQYF. The CDR3 DNA is TGTGCCAGCAACGGACTAGTTGGGCACGAGCAGTACTTC.

CDR3 protein: CASSLGLGTEAFF. The CDR3 coding sequence is TGTGCCAGCAGCTTAGGGTTGGGGACTGAAGCTTTCTTT. The J gene is TRBJ1-1, the V gene TRBV7-9; D unclear. The CDR3 contains 13 residues. V was shortened by 1 base and J by 5 bases, with 8 bases between the two germline ends. From germline, CDR1 is SEHNR and CDR2 FQNEAQ (reference sequence).

On this clone: The same CDR3 can be traced to other DNA sequences in this sample. The CDR3 coding sequence is TGTGCCAGCAGTGAATTAGCGGGAGGGGGAGAGACCCAGTACTTC. It specifies CASSELAGGGETQYF. This chain joins TRBV6-1 and TRBJ2-5; 11 bases are a match to TRBD2. The ends lost 2 bases at V and 4 bases at J; junction bases unmatched: 3. This CDR3 contains 15 residues. The germline CDR1 and CDR2 sequences are MNHNS and SASEGT.

This sequence joins TRBV28 and TRBJ1-3, with TRBD1 as a possible D gene (5 bases). V lost 3 bases and J 0 bases, leaving 12 bases between the germline ends. This CDR3 has 16 amino acids. Germline CDR1 MDHEN, CDR2 SYDVKM. Here the CDR3 DNA reads TGTGCCAGCAGTTTGGGACTGTTATCCTCTGGAAACACCATATATTTT. Translating gives CASSLGLLSSGNTIYF.

This clone occurred once. The V gene is TRBV18, the J gene TRBJ2-5; D gene ambiguous. Trimming cost V 6 bases and J 1 base, with 9 bases left between them. Germline V gives CDR1 KGHSH, CDR2 LQKENI. CDR3 length: 13 amino acids. CDR3 residues: CASSQTTQETQYF. The CDR3 nucleotides read TGTGCCAGCTCCCAAACTACCCAAGAGACCCAGTACTTC.

This chain links TRBV2 with TRBJ2-1, with 7 nucleotides matching TRBD2. The CDR3 is made up of 14 amino acids. J lost 10 bases, V lost 4 bases, and 10 bases had no gene match. CDR1 is SNHLY, CDR2 FYNNEI, per germline. The CDR3 sequence is CASSAAGTWGEQFF. CDR3 nucleotides: TGTGCCAGCAGTGCAGCGGGAACCTGGGGGGAGCAGTTCTTC.

The V gene is TRBV10-3, the J gene TRBJ2-1; D is possibly TRBD1 (5 bases). V shed 2 bases and J shed 8 bases, with 16 bases lying between them. CDR1 is ENHRY, CDR2 SYGVKD, per germline. The CDR3 has 15 amino acids. The CDR3, as DNA: TGTGCCATCAGTGAGGCGTCGCCTGGGGCGGATGAGCAGTTCTTC. It translates to CAISEASPGADEQFF.

This rearrangement joins TRBV2 to TRBJ2-1; TRBD2 agrees at 7 bases. V lost 6 bases, J lost 2 bases, and 7 bases stayed unmatched. The germline V gene encodes CDR1 SNHLY and CDR2 FYNNEI. This CDR3 comprises 15 residues. CDR3 in DNA: TGTGCCAGCAGGGGGGATCGGGAGGCCTACAATGAGCAGTTCTTC. Translation: CASRGDREAYNEQFF.

The rearrangement uses TRBV2 and TRBJ1-5, with D possibly matching TRBD1 (6 bases). The germline CDR1 and CDR2 sequences are SNHLY and FYNNEI. This CDR3 has 12 amino acids. V was clipped by 6 bases and J by 4 bases, with 7 bases between them. This CDR3 reads CASRGQNQPQHF. CDR3 coding DNA: TGTGCCAGCAGAGGACAGAATCAGCCCCAGCATTTT. The variable domain in full, with the rest retrieved from reference TRBV2 and TRBJ1-5, is EPEVTQTPSHQVTQMGQEVILRCVPISNHLYFYWYRQILGQKVEFLVSFYNNEISEKSEIFDDQFSVERPDGSNFTLKIRSTKLEDSAMYFCASRGQNQPQHFGDGTRLSIL.

The J gene is TRBJ2-2, the V gene TRBV4-3; 9 bases match TRBD2. The CDR3 totals 15 residues. Germline-derived CDR1 and CDR2 are LGHNA and YSLEER. J gave up 6 bases and V 4 bases, and 6 bases lay outside the gene matches. Here the CDR3 reads CASSPGLALAGELFF. CDR3 DNA: TGCGCCAGCAGCCCCGGACTAGCGTTGGCCGGGGAGCTGTTTTTT.

The gene calls are TRBV10-3 and TRBJ2-7; 9 positions match TRBD1. Trimming took 8 bases from V and 5 from J; bases not matched to a gene: 4. This CDR3 spans 12 amino acids. From germline, CDR1 is ENHRY and CDR2 SYGVKD. CDR3 DNA sequence: TGTGCCATCGCCGGGACAGGGAACGAGCAGTACTTC. Protein: CAIAGTGNEQYF.

The chain couples TRBV6-5 to TRBJ1-6; D gene unclear. Trimming pared 8 bases from V and 10 bases from J, leaving 15 bases between. The CDR3 is made up of 13 amino acids. Germline V gene sequence: CDR1 MNHEY, CDR2 SVGAGI. CDR3 nucleotides: TGTGCCAGCCGCACCATGTCTTCCTCACCCCTCCACTTT. Translating gives CASRTMSSSPLHF.